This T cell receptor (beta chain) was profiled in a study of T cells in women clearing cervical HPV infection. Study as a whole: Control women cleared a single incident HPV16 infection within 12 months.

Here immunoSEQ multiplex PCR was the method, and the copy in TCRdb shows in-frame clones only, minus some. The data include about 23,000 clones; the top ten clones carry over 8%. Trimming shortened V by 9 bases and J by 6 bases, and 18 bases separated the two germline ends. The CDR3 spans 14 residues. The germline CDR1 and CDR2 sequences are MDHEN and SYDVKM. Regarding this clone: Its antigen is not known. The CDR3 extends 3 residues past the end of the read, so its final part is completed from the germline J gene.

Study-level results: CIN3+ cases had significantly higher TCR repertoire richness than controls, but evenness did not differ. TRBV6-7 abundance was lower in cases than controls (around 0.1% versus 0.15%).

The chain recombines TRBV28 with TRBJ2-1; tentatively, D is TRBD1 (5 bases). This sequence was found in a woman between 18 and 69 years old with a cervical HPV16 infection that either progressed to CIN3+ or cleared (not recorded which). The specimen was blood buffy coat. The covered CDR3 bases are TGTGCCAGTGCACAGGCTTCCCTTGGCAATGAG. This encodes CASAQASLGNE. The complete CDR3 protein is CASAQASLGNEQFF.